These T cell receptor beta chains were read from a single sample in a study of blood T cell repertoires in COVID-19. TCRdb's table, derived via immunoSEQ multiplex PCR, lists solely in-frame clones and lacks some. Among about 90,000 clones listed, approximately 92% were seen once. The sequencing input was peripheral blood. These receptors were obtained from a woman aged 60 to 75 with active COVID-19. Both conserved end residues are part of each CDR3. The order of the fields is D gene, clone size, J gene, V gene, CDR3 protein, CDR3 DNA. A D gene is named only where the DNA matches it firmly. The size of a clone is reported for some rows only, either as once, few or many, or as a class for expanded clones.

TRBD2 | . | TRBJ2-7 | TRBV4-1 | CASSQGELAGGPLLFNEQYF | TGCGCCAGCAGCCAAGGGGAACTAGCGGGGGGGCCGCTTCTTTTCAACGAGCAGTACTTC
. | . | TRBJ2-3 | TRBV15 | CATSKLHGGNTDTQYF | TGTGCCACCAGCAAGCTCCACGGCGGGAACACAGATACGCAGTATTTT
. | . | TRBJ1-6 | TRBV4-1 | CASGRPARSDNSPLHF | TGCGCCAGTGGCAGACCTGCTCGGAGTGATAATTCACCCCTCCACTTT
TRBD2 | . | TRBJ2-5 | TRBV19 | CASSILAGGPETQYF | TGTGCCAGTAGTATTCTAGCGGGAGGGCCTGAGACCCAGTACTTC
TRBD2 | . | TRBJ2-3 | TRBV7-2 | CASSSTSGRRDTQYF | TGTGCCAGCAGCTCCACTAGCGGGAGGAGAGATACGCAGTATTTT
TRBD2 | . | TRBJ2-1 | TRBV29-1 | CSVVLAVRYEQFF | TGCAGCGTTGTACTAGCGGTAAGGTATGAGCAGTTCTTC
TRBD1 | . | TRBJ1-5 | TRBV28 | CASSRQGRQPQHF | TGTGCCAGCAGCAGACAGGGGAGGCAGCCCCAGCATTTT
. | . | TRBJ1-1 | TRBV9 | CASSGGGNTEAFF | TGTGCCAGCAGCGGGGGAGGGAACACTGAAGCTTTCTTT
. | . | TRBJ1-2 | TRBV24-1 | CATSDQGLGYTF | TGTGCCACCAGTGATCAGGGCCTTGGCTACACCTTC
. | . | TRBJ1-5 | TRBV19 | CASSIPPAGNQPQHF | TGTGCCAGTAGTATTCCCCCGGCGGGCAATCAGCCCCAGCATTTT
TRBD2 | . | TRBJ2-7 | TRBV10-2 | CASSERLAGGPEQYF | TGCGCCAGCAGTGAGAGACTAGCGGGAGGGCCGGAGCAGTACTTC
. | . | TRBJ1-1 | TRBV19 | CASSAYQGSNTEAFF | TGTGCCAGTAGTGCCTACCAGGGGTCAAACACTGAAGCTTTCTTT
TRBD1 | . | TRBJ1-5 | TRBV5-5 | CASSLQGALGNQPQHF | TGTGCCAGCAGCTTACAGGGGGCGCTTGGCAATCAGCCCCAGCATTTT
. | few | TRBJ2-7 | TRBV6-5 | CASSYTVSYEQYF | TGTGCCAGCAGTTACACAGTCTCCTACGAGCAGTACTTC
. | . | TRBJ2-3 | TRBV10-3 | CAISESDSKFTDTQYF | TGTGCCATCAGTGAGTCGGACAGTAAATTCACAGATACGCAGTATTTT
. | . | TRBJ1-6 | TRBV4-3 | CASSQGSGANSPLHF | TGCGCCAGCAGCCAAGGGTCAGGGGCGAATTCACCCCTCCACTTT
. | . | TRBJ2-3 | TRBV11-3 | CASSLGSVVTDTQYF | TGTGCCAGCAGCTTAGGTAGCGTAGTCACAGATACGCAGTATTTT
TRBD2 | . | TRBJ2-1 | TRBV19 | CASSMRREGRDEQFF | TGTGCCAGTAGTATGAGGCGGGAGGGCCGGGATGAGCAGTTCTTC
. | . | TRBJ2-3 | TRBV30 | CAWSLSTDTQYF | TGTGCCTGGAGCCTTAGCACAGATACGCAGTATTTT
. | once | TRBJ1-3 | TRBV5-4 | CATSLSGGNTIYF | TGTGCCACCTCGTTGTCGGGTGGGAACACCATATATTTT
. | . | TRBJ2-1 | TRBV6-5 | CASRVGQRNEQFF | TGTGCCAGCAGGGTGGGGCAAAGGAATGAGCAGTTCTTC
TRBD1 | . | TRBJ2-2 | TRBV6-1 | CASSEQGANTGELFF | TGTGCCAGCAGTGAACAGGGGGCTAACACCGGGGAGCTGTTTTTT
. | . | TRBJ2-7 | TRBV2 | CASDETGFGEQYF | TGTGCCAGCGACGAAACAGGGTTTGGGGAGCAGTACTTC
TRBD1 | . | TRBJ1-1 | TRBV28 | CASSLPGQGLTEAFF | TGTGCCAGCAGTCTTCCGGGACAGGGTTTGACTGAAGCTTTCTTT
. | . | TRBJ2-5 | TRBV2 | CASSITLEAQYF | TGTGCCAGCAGTATTACCCTTGAGGCCCAGTACTTC
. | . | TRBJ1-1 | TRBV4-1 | CASSQDQRPTEAFF | TGCGCCAGCAGCCAAGATCAGAGGCCCACTGAAGCTTTCTTT
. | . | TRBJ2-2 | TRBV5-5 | CASSSGTLNTGELFF | TGTGCCAGCAGCTCCGGGACACTCAACACCGGGGAGCTGTTTTTT
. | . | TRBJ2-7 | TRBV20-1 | CSATRESEQYF | TGCAGTGCCACCAGGGAATCCGAGCAGTACTTC
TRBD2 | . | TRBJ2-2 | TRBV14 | CASSPLAGVGTGELFF | TGTGCCAGCAGCCCTTTAGCGGGAGTCGGCACCGGGGAGCTGTTTTTT
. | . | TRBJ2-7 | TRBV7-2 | CASSLGGKDYEQYF | TGTGCCAGCAGCTTAGGCGGCAAAGACTACGAGCAGTACTTC
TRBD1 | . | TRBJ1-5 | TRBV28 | CAARTGGSNQPQHF | TGTGCCGCCAGGACAGGCGGGAGCAATCAGCCCCAGCATTTT